This T cell receptor beta chain was identified in a study of T-cell memory formation after mild COVID-19. In this sample, this clonotype turned up a few times. TCRdb passed the 5' RACE reads through MiXCR, listing each CDR3 protein once. The sample holds around 500,000 distinct CDR3 sequences, 15% to 20% seen once. The sequencing input was PBMCs or a T cell subset sorted from them (not recorded which). The sequence was collected from an adult woman who had mild COVID-19 (a few samples of this study predate the infection). Cell type and time point are not known.

In DNA form, the CDR3 reads TGTGCCAGCAGCGTAGGGGGACAGGGGGCCCAAGAGACCCAGTACTTC. Its protein is CASSVGGQGAQETQYF. V is TRBV9 and J is TRBJ2-5, with 12 bases fitting TRBD1. CDR3 length equals 16 residues. V shed 0 bases, J shed 1 base, and the junction held 1 base outside the gene matches. Germline CDR1 and CDR2: SGDLS and YYNGEE.